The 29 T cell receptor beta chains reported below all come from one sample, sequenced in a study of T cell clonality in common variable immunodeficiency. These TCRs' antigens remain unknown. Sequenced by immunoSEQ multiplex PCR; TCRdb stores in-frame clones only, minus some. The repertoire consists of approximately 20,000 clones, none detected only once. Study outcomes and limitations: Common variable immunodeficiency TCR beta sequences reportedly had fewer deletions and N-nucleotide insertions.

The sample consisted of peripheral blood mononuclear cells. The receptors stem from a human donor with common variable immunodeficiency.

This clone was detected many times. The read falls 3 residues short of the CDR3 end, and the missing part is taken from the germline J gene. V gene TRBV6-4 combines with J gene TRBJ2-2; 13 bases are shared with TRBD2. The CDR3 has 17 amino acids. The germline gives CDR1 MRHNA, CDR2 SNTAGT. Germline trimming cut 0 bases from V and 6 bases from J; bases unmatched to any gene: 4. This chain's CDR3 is CASSDSGLAGDPGELFF. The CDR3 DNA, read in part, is TGTGCCAGCAGTGACTCTGGACTAGCGGGAGATCCCGGGGAG.

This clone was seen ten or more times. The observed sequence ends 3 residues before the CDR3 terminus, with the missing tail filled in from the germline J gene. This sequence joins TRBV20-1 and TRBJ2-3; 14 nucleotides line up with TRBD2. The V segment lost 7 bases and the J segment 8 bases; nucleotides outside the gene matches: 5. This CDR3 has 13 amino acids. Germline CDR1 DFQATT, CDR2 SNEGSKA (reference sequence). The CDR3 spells CSVGLAGVRTQYF. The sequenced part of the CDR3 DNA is TGCAGTGTGGGACTAGCGGGAGTACGTACG.

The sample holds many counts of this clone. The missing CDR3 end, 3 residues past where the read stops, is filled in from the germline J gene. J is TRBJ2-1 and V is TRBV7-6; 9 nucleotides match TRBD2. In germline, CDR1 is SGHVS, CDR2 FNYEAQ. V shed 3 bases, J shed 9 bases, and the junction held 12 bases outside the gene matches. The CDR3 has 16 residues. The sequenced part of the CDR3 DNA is TGTGCCAGCAGCTTCCCAACAGCGGGAGGCCTCATTGAG. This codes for CASSFPTAGGLIE. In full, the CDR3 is CASSFPTAGGLIEQFF. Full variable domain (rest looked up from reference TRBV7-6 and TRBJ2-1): GAGVSQSPRYKVTKRGQDVALRCDPISGHVSLYWYRQALGQGPEFLTYFNYEAQQDKSGLPNDRFSAERPEGSISTLTIQRTEQRDSAMYRCASSFPTAGGLIEQFFGPGTRLTVL.

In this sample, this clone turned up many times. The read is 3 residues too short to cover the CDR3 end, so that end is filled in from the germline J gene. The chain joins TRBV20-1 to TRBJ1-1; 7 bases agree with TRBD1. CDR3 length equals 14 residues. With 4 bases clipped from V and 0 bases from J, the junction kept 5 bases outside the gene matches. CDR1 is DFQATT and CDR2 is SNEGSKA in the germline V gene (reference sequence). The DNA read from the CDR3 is TGCAGTGCTAAGTGGGGACAGATGAACACTGAA. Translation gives CSAKWGQMNTE. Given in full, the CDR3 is CSAKWGQMNTEAFF.

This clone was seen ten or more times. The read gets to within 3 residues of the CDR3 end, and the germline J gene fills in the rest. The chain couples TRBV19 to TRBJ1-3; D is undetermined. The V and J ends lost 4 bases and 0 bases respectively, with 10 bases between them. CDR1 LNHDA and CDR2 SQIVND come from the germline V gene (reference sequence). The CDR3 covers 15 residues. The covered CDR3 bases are TGTGCCAGTAGTACCTCAGGTAGCTCTGGAAACACC. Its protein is CASSTSGSSGNT. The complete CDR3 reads CASSTSGSSGNTIYF.

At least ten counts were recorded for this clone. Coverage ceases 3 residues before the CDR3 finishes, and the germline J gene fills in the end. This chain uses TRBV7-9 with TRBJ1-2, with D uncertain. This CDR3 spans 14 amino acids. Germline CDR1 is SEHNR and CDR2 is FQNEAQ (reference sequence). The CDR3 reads CASSLAPQERGYTF. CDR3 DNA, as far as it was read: TGTGCCAGCAGCTTAGCCCCACAAGAGCGGGGC.

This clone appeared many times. The CDR3 bases that were read are TGTGCCAGCAGCTCAACAGGGGCGGGCACAGATACG. Translating gives CASSSTGAGTDT. The full CDR3 protein is CASSSTGAGTDTQYF. This chain links TRBV7-9 with TRBJ2-3, with 7 bases aligning to TRBD1. The read ends 3 residues early relative to the CDR3; the germline J gene fills the gap. Trimming cost V 4 bases and J 1 base; bases outside gene matches: 5. The germline V gene has CDR1 SEHNR and CDR2 FQNEAQ (reference sequence). This CDR3 comprises 15 residues.

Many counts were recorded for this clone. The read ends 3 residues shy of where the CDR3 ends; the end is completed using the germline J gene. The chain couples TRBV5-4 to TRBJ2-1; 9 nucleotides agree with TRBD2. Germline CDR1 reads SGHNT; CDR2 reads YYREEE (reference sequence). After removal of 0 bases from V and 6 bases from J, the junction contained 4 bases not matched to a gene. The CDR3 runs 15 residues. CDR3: CASSLASGTFNEQFF. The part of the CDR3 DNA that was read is TGTGCCAGCAGCTTGGCTAGCGGGACCTTCAATGAG.

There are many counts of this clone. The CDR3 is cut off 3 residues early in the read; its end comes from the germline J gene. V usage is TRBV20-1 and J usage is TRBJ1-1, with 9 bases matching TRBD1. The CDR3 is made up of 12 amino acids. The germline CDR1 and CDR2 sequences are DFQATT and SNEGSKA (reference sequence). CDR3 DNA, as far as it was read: TGCAGTGCTCAACCCGATGGGACAGGG. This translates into CSAQPDGTG. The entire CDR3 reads CSAQPDGTGAFF.

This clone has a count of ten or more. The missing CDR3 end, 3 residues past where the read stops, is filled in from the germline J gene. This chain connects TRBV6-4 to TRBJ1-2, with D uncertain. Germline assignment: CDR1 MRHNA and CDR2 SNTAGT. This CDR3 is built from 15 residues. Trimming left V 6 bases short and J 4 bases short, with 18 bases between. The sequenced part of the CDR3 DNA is TGTGCCAGCAGCCCCGAGGCGGAAACTTTCTATGGC. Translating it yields CASSPEAETFYG. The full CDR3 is CASSPEAETFYGYTF.

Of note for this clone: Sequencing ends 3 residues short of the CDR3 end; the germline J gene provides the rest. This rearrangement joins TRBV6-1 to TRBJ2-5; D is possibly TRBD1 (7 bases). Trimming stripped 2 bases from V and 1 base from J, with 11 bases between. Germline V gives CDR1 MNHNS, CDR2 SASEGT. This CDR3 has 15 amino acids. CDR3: CASSEHRGGQETQYF. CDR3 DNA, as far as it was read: TGTGCCAGCAGTGAACACAGGGGAGGCCAAGAGACC.

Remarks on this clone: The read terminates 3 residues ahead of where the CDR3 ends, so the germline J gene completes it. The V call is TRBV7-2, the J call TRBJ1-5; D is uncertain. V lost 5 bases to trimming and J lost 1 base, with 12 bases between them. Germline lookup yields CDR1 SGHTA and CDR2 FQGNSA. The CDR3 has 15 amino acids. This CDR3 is CASSPLLSSNQPQHF. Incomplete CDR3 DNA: TGTGCCAGCAGCCCCCTTTTGTCGAGCAATCAGCCC. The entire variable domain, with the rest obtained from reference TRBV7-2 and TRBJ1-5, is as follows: GAGVSQSPSNKVTEKGKDVELRCDPISGHTALYWYRQSLGQGLEFLIYFQGNSAPDKSGLPSDRFSAERTGGSVSTLTIQRTQQEDSAVYLCASSPLLSSNQPQHFGDGTRLSIL.

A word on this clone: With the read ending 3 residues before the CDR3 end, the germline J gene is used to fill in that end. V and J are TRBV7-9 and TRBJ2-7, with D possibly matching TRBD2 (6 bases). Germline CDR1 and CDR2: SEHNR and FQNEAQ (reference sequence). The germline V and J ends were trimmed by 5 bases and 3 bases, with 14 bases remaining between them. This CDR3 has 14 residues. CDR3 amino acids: CASSDPGLSYEQYF. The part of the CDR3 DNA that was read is TGTGCCAGCAGCGACCCGGGACTCAGCTACGAG.

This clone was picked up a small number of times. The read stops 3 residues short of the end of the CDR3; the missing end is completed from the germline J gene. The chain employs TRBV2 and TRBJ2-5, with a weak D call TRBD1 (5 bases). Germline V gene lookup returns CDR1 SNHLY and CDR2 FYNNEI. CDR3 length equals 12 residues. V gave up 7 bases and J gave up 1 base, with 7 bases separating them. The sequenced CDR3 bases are TGTGCCAGCAAGCAGGGCCAAGAGACC. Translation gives CASKQGQET. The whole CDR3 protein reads CASKQGQETQYF.

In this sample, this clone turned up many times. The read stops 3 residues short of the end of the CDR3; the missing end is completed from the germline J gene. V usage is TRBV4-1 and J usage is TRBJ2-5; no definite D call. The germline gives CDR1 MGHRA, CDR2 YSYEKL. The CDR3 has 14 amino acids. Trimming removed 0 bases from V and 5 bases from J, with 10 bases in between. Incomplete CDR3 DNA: TGCGCCAGCAGCCAAGATCCGGGTGAGGAGACC. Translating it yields CASSQDPGEET. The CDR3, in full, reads CASSQDPGEETQYF.

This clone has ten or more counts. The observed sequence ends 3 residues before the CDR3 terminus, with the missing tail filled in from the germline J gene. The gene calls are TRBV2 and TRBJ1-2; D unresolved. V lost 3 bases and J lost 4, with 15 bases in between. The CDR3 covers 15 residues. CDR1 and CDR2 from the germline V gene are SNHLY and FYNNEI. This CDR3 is CASSDRWQAIYGYTF. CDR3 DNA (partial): TGTGCCAGCAGTGATAGGTGGCAGGCGATCTATGGC.

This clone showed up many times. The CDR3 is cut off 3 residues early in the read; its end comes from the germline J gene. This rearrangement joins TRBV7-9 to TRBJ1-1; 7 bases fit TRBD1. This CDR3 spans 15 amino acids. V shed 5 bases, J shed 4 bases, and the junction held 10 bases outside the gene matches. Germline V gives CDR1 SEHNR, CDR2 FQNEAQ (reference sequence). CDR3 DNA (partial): TGTGCCAGCAGCCACGGACAGGTGGAGAGCACTGAA. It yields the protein CASSHGQVESTE. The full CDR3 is CASSHGQVESTEAFF.

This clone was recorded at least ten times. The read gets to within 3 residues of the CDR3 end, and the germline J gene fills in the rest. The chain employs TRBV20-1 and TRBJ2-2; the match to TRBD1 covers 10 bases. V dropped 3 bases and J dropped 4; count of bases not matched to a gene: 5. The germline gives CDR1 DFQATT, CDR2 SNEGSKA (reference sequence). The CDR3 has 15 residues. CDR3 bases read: TGCAGTGCTAGCCCGGGACAGGGGACCACCGGGGAG. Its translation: CSASPGQGTTGE. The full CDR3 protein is CSASPGQGTTGELFF.

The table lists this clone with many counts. The sequenced CDR3 bases are TGCGCCAGCAGCGCCCGGGACAGCTCCTACAATGAG. It yields the protein CASSARDSSYNE. The full CDR3 protein is CASSARDSSYNEQFF. The rearrangement links TRBV5-1 to TRBJ2-1, with 7 bases lining up with TRBD1. The observed sequence ends 3 residues before the CDR3 terminus, with the missing tail filled in from the germline J gene. The V gene's germline CDR1 is SGHRS and CDR2 YFSETQ. This CDR3 is built from 15 residues. The ends lost 4 bases at V and 0 bases at J; junction bases unmatched: 4.

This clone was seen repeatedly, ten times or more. Incomplete CDR3 DNA: TGTGCCAGCAGCGTCTCCCCCCCCGAGACC. As protein: CASSVSPPET. The entire CDR3 protein reads CASSVSPPETQYF. This chain joins TRBV9 and TRBJ2-5; D remains ambiguous. With the read ending 3 residues before the CDR3 end, the germline J gene is used to fill in that end. V was pared by 2 bases and J by 5 bases, with 10 bases between. The CDR3 has 13 amino acids. Germline lookup yields CDR1 SGDLS and CDR2 YYNGEE.

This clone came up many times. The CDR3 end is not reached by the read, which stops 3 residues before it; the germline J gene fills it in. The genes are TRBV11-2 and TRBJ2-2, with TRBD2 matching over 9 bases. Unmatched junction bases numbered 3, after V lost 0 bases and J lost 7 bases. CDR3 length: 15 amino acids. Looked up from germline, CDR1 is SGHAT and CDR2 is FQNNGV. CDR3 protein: CASSLEASGNGELFF. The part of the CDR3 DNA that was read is TGTGCCAGCAGCTTAGAGGCTAGCGGGAACGGGGAG.

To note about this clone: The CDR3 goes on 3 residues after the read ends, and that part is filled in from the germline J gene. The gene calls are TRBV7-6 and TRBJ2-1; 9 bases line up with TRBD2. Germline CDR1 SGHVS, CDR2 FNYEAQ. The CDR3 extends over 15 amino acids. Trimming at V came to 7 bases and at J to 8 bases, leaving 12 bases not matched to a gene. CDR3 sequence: CASIIRRGRAHEQFF. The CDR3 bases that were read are TGTGCCAGCATCATCCGCCGCGGGAGGGCACATGAG.

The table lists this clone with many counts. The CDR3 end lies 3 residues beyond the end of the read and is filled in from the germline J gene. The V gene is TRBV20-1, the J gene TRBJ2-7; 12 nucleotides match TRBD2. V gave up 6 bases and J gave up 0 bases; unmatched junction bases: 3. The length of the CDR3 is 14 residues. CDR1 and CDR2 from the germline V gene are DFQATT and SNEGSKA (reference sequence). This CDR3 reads CSARTSGNSYEQYF. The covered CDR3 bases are TGCAGTGCCAGGACTAGCGGGAACTCCTACGAG.

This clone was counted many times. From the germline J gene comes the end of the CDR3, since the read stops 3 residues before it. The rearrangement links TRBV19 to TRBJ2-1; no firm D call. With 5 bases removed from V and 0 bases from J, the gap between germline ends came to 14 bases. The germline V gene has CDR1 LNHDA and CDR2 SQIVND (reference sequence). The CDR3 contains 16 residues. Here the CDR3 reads CASSFLDLSSYNEQFF. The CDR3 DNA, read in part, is TGTGCCAGTAGTTTTCTCGACTTGAGCTCCTACAATGAG.

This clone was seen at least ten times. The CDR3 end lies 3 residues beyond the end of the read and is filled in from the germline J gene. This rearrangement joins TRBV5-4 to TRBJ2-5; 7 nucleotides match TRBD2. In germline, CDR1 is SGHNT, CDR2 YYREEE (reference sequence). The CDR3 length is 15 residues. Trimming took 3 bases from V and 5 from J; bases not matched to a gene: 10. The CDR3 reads CASSWEGRLAETQYF. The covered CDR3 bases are TGTGCCAGCAGCTGGGAGGGGCGGCTAGCGGAGACC.

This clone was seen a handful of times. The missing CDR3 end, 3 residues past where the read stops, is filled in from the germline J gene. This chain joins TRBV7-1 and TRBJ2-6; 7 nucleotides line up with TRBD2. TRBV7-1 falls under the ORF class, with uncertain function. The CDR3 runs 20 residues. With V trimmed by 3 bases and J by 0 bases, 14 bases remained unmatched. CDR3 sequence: CASSSPGGQRVASGANVLTF. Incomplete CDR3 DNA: TGTGCCAGCAGCTCCCCGGGAGGCCAGCGGGTAGCCTCTGGGGCCAACGTC.

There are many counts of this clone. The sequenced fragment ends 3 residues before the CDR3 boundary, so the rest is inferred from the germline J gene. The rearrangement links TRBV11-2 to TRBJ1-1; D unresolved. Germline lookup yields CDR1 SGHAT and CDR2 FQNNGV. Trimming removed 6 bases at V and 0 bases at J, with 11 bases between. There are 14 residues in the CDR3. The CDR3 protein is CASRAAFMNTEAFF. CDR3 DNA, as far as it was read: TGTGCCAGCAGGGCGGCCTTCATGAACACTGAA.

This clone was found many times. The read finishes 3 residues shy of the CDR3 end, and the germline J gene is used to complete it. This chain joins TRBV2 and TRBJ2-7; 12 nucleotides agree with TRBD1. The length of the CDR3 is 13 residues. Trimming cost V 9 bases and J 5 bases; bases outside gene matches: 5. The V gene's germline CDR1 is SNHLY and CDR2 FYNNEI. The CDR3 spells CASKGQGADEQYF. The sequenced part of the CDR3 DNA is TGTGCCAGTAAGGGACAGGGGGCCGACGAG.

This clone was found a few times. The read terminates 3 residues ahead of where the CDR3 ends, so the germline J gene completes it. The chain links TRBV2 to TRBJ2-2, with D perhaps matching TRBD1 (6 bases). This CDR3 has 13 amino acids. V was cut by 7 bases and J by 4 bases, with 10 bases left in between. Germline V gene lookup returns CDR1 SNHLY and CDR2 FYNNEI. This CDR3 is CASTTGTTGELFF. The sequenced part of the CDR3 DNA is TGTGCCAGCACGACAGGAACCACCGGGGAG.